The rows below give T cell receptor beta chains drawn from one sample of a study of identical twins. TCRdb passed the 5' RACE reads through MiXCR, listing each CDR3 protein once. The sample lists a few hundred thousand distinct CDR3 sequences, about 8% occurring once. These sequences were also reported in another study, on yellow fever vaccine responses in identical twins.

The specimen was CD8+ T cells sorted from blood. These receptors all come from a woman aged 18-35 years in good health. Both conserved end residues are part of each CDR3. Fields, in order: clone size, D gene, J gene, V gene, CDR3 protein, CDR3 DNA. The D gene is left open where the match is weak. Rows may omit the clone size; those that give it use once, few, many or a size class.

size: .
D: .
J: TRBJ2-3
V: TRBV7-3
CDR3: CASSLTGGGPDTQYF
DNA: TGTGCCAGCAGCTTAACGGGAGGGGGCCCAGATACGCAGTATTTT

size: .
D: .
J: TRBJ2-7
V: TRBV12-5
CDR3: CASGPGTYEQYF
DNA: TGTGCTAGTGGTCCAGGGACCTACGAGCAGTACTTC

size: many
D: .
J: TRBJ2-7
V: TRBV7-9
CDR3: CASSLDVNEQYF
DNA: TGTGCCAGCAGCCTAGATGTGAATGAGCAGTACTTC

size: .
D: .
J: TRBJ2-2
V: TRBV20-1
CDR3: CSARDSGRFGNTGELFF
DNA: TGCAGTGCTAGAGACTCGGGACGGTTCGGGAACACCGGGGAGCTGTTTTTT

size: few
D: .
J: TRBJ1-2
V: TRBV9
CDR3: CASSVGTADYGYTF
DNA: TGTGCCAGCAGCGTAGGGACAGCGGACTATGGCTACACCTTC

size: many
D: .
J: TRBJ2-1
V: TRBV29-1
CDR3: CSVEFGESIVHSYNEQFF
DNA: TGCAGCGTTGAATTTGGCGAGTCGATAGTTCACTCCTACAATGAGCAGTTCTTC

size: .
D: .
J: TRBJ2-7
V: TRBV28
CDR3: CASSLPPRQVNEQYF
DNA: TGTGCCAGCAGTTTACCTCCCAGACAGGTTAACGAGCAGTACTTC

size: .
D: .
J: TRBJ2-4
V: TRBV9
CDR3: CASSVSVGGLAKNIQYF
DNA: TGTGCCAGCAGCGTCAGCGTCGGTGGCCTAGCCAAAAACATTCAGTACTTC

size: many
D: .
J: TRBJ2-7
V: TRBV7-9
CDR3: CASSTYEQYF
DNA: TGTGCCAGCAGTACCTACGAGCAGTACTTC

size: .
D: TRBD2
J: TRBJ2-1
V: TRBV29-1
CDR3: CSVEGAGVSDEQFF
DNA: TGCAGCGTTGAAGGGGCGGGGGTGTCGGATGAGCAGTTCTTC

size: many
D: .
J: TRBJ2-1
V: TRBV12-3/TRBV12-4
CDR3: CASSLRASTWNEQFF
DNA: TGTGCCAGCAGCCTCCGGGCCAGCACTTGGAATGAGCAGTTCTTC

size: .
D: .
J: TRBJ1-1
V: TRBV12-3/TRBV12-4
CDR3: CASSFGQGDEAFF
DNA: TGTGCCAGCAGTTTCGGGCAGGGAGACGAAGCTTTCTTT

size: few
D: .
J: TRBJ2-7
V: TRBV20-1
CDR3: CSARVPAAYEQYF
DNA: TGCAGTGCTAGAGTGCCGGCTGCCTACGAGCAGTACTTC

size: .
D: .
J: TRBJ2-7
V: TRBV14
CDR3: CASSQGPGSSYEQYF
DNA: TGTGCCAGCAGCCAAGGGCCTGGGAGTTCCTACGAGCAGTACTTC

size: .
D: .
J: TRBJ2-1
V: TRBV28
CDR3: CASSFGVDTNEQFF
DNA: TGTGCCAGCAGTTTTGGGGTAGACACCAATGAGCAGTTCTTC

size: few
D: TRBD2
J: TRBJ2-1
V: TRBV6-4
CDR3: CASSPQAGDPYNEQFF
DNA: TGTGCCAGCTCCCCCCAAGCGGGAGATCCCTACAATGAGCAGTTCTTC

size: few
D: .
J: TRBJ2-4
V: TRBV27
CDR3: CASSGSRDIQYF
DNA: TGTGCCAGCAGTGGGAGCCGGGACATTCAGTACTTC

size: few
D: .
J: TRBJ2-2
V: TRBV4-3
CDR3: CASSQDPTAPRELFF
DNA: TGCGCCAGCAGCCAAGATCCCACAGCACCGAGGGAGCTGTTTTTT

size: .
D: .
J: TRBJ1-1
V: TRBV4-1
CDR3: CASSQETVGPNTEAFF
DNA: TGCGCCAGCAGCCAAGAAACAGTTGGGCCTAATACTGAAGCTTTCTTT

size: few
D: .
J: TRBJ2-3
V: TRBV10-3
CDR3: CAITTEFSTDTQYF
DNA: TGTGCCATCACCACGGAGTTTAGCACAGATACGCAGTATTTT

size: .
D: .
J: TRBJ2-3
V: TRBV11-2
CDR3: CASSLSSRVPPTRTDTQYF
DNA: TGTGCCAGCAGTTTATCCAGCCGGGTCCCCCCTACCCGCACAGATACGCAGTATTTT

size: many
D: TRBD1
J: TRBJ1-6
V: TRBV28
CDR3: CASTPTDRPSSPLHF
DNA: TGTGCCAGCACCCCAACGGACAGGCCCAGCTCACCCCTCCACTTT

size: many
D: TRBD2
J: TRBJ2-7
V: TRBV20-1
CDR3: CSALRRLAGGGYEQYF
DNA: TGCAGTGCTCTCCGCAGACTAGCGGGAGGAGGCTACGAGCAGTACTTC

size: few
D: .
J: TRBJ1-1
V: TRBV30
CDR3: CAWSVLGETEAFF
DNA: TGTGCCTGGAGTGTACTCGGGGAAACTGAAGCTTTCTTT

size: few
D: .
J: TRBJ2-7
V: TRBV4-3
CDR3: CASSHQLGAGYEQYF
DNA: TGCGCCAGCAGCCACCAACTAGGTGCAGGCTACGAGCAGTACTTC

size: many
D: .
J: TRBJ2-3
V: TRBV5-6
CDR3: CASSLASWQGGDTQYF
DNA: TGTGCCAGCAGCTTGGCGTCCTGGCAGGGAGGTGATACGCAGTATTTT

size: .
D: TRBD2
J: TRBJ2-7
V: TRBV7-8
CDR3: CASSGLAGDIYEQYF
DNA: TGTGCCAGCAGCGGACTAGCGGGAGATATTTACGAGCAGTACTTC

size: .
D: .
J: TRBJ2-5
V: TRBV12-3/TRBV12-4
CDR3: CASSILGPVETQYF
DNA: TGTGCCAGCAGCATTTTGGGCCCCGTAGAGACCCAGTACTTC

size: .
D: TRBD1
J: TRBJ2-1
V: TRBV24-1
CDR3: CATRPTGKYEQFF
DNA: TGTGCCACCAGGCCGACAGGGAAGTATGAGCAGTTCTTC

size: .
D: .
J: TRBJ2-5
V: TRBV7-9
CDR3: CASSLRFTETQYF
DNA: TGTGCCAGCAGCTTACGGTTTACGGAGACCCAGTACTTC

size: many
D: .
J: TRBJ2-7
V: TRBV20-1
CDR3: CSASSGPNYEQYF
DNA: TGCAGTGCTAGTTCGGGGCCGAACTACGAGCAGTACTTC

size: .
D: .
J: TRBJ2-2
V: TRBV11-3
CDR3: CASSSTDNTGELFF
DNA: TGTGCCAGCAGCTCGACAGATAACACCGGGGAGCTGTTTTTT

size: many
D: TRBD2
J: TRBJ2-1
V: TRBV14
CDR3: CASSQIGTIYNEQFF
DNA: TGTGCCAGCAGTCAGATCGGGACTATCTACAATGAGCAGTTCTTC

size: .
D: .
J: TRBJ2-7
V: TRBV7-8
CDR3: CASSLGDPAYEQYF
DNA: TGTGCCAGCAGCTTAGGGGACCCAGCCTACGAGCAGTACTTC

size: .
D: .
J: TRBJ2-7
V: TRBV7-9
CDR3: CASSFASEQYF
DNA: TGTGCCAGCAGCTTTGCTAGTGAGCAGTACTTC

size: few
D: .
J: TRBJ2-4
V: TRBV5-6
CDR3: CASSLRQLAKNIQYF
DNA: TGTGCCAGCAGCTTGCGACAGCTAGCCAAAAACATTCAGTACTTC

size: few
D: .
J: TRBJ2-1
V: TRBV20-1
CDR3: CSARGVGDSAIDDEQFF
DNA: TGCAGTGCTAGGGGAGTGGGGGACTCCGCAATCGACGATGAGCAGTTCTTC

size: few
D: .
J: TRBJ2-5
V: TRBV4-1
CDR3: CASSYAAFETQYF
DNA: TGCGCCAGCAGCTACGCGGCTTTTGAGACCCAGTACTTC

size: few
D: .
J: TRBJ2-7
V: TRBV20-1
CDR3: CSARILTLYEQYF
DNA: TGCAGTGCTAGAATCTTGACCCTATACGAGCAGTACTTC

size: .
D: TRBD2
J: TRBJ2-7
V: TRBV15
CDR3: CATSGLAGGTYEQYF
DNA: TGTGCCACCAGTGGACTAGCGGGAGGGACTTACGAGCAGTACTTC

size: .
D: .
J: TRBJ2-7
V: TRBV3-1
CDR3: CASSQGIWAGLYYEQYF
DNA: TGTGCCAGCAGCCAAGGAATATGGGCAGGACTATACTACGAGCAGTACTTC

size: .
D: TRBD1
J: TRBJ2-7
V: TRBV29-1
CDR3: CSVVHRGPTSYEQYF
DNA: TGCAGCGTTGTACACAGGGGGCCGACCTCCTACGAGCAGTACTTC

size: .
D: TRBD2
J: TRBJ2-7
V: TRBV28
CDR3: CASRGGPYAYEQYF
DNA: TGTGCCAGTCGGGGGGGCCCGTATGCCTACGAGCAGTACTTC

size: .
D: TRBD1
J: TRBJ2-7
V: TRBV20-1
CDR3: CSARTGEIGEQYF
DNA: TGCAGTGCTAGAACAGGGGAGATAGGTGAGCAGTACTTC

size: few
D: .
J: TRBJ2-5
V: TRBV6-5
CDR3: CASSYRDYQETQYF
DNA: TGTGCCAGCAGTTACCGGGACTACCAAGAGACCCAGTACTTC

size: many
D: .
J: TRBJ2-1
V: TRBV28
CDR3: CASSLERPGPYNEQFF
DNA: TGTGCCAGCAGTTTAGAACGCCCGGGGCCCTACAATGAGCAGTTCTTC

size: few
D: TRBD1
J: TRBJ1-1
V: TRBV29-1
CDR3: CSVPELETGPEAFF
DNA: TGCAGCGTCCCCGAACTAGAGACAGGGCCAGAAGCTTTCTTT

size: .
D: TRBD2
J: TRBJ2-3
V: TRBV27
CDR3: CASSLAGGLTDTQYF
DNA: TGTGCCAGCAGTTTGGCGGGAGGTCTCACAGATACGCAGTATTTT

size: .
D: .
J: TRBJ2-2
V: TRBV27
CDR3: CASSLSIYLRSNTGELFF
DNA: TGTGCCAGCAGTTTATCGATATATCTCAGATCGAACACCGGGGAGCTGTTTTTT

size: .
D: .
J: TRBJ2-3
V: TRBV12-3/TRBV12-4
CDR3: CASSWTSADTQYF
DNA: TGTGCCAGCAGTTGGACGAGCGCAGATACGCAGTATTTT

size: few
D: .
J: TRBJ1-4
V: TRBV27
CDR3: CASSDIRATNEKLFF
DNA: TGTGCCAGCAGCGATATTCGTGCAACTAATGAAAAACTGTTTTTT

size: many
D: TRBD2
J: TRBJ2-7
V: TRBV29-1
CDR3: CSVKGTSSYEQYF
DNA: TGCAGCGTTAAAGGGACTAGTTCCTACGAGCAGTACTTC

size: .
D: TRBD1
J: TRBJ2-7
V: TRBV10-3
CDR3: CAISERTGIVEQYF
DNA: TGTGCCATCAGTGAACGGACAGGGATCGTCGAGCAGTACTTC

size: .
D: .
J: TRBJ2-5
V: TRBV20-1
CDR3: CSARLLGVRAPTQETQYF
DNA: TGCAGTGCTAGGCTATTGGGAGTAAGAGCCCCCACCCAAGAGACCCAGTACTTC

size: few
D: .
J: TRBJ2-1
V: TRBV5-5
CDR3: CASSPGQFSYNEQFF
DNA: TGTGCCAGCAGCCCAGGACAGTTCTCCTACAATGAGCAGTTCTTC

size: many
D: .
J: TRBJ2-7
V: TRBV29-1
CDR3: CSVSSVGDEQYF
DNA: TGCAGCGTTTCTAGCGTTGGGGACGAGCAGTACTTC

size: .
D: .
J: TRBJ2-1
V: TRBV6-5
CDR3: CASSWFAGEITNEQFF
DNA: TGTGCCAGCAGTTGGTTCGCAGGGGAAATCACCAATGAGCAGTTCTTC